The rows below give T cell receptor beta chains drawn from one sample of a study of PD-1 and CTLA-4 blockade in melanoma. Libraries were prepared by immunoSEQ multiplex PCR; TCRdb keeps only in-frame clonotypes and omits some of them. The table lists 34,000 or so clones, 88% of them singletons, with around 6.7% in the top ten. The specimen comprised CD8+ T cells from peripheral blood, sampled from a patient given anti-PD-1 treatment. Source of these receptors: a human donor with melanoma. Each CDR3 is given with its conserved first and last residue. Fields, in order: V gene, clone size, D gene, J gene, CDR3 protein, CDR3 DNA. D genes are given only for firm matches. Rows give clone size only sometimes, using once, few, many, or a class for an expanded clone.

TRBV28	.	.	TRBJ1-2	CASSFKGQGGYTF	TGTGCCAGCAGTTTCAAGGGGCAGGGTGGCTACACCTTC
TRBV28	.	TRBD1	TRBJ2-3	CASSKLRQGATDTQYF	TGTGCCAGCAGTAAGCTGAGACAGGGGGCCACAGATACGCAGTATTTT
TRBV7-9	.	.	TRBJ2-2	CASSPGLNTGELFF	TGTGCCAGCAGTCCGGGCCTGAACACCGGGGAGCTGTTTTTT
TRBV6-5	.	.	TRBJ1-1	CASSDWGAGNTEAFF	TGTGCCAGCAGCGACTGGGGGGCTGGAAACACTGAAGCTTTCTTT
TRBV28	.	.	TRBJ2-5	CASTSLGPGETQYF	TGTGCCAGCACTTCCCTAGGACCTGGAGAGACCCAGTACTTC
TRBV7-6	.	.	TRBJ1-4	CASSPDGNEKLFF	TGTGCCAGCAGCCCTGATGGTAATGAAAAACTGTTTTTT
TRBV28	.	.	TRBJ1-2	CASSSTRRGPNYGYTF	TGTGCCAGCAGTTCAACTCGCAGGGGCCCGAACTATGGCTACACCTTC
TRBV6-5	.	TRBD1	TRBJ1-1	CASSRTGQNTEAFF	TGTGCCAGCAGCAGGACAGGACAGAACACTGAAGCTTTCTTT
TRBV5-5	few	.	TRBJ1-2	CASSPGVSYGYTF	TGTGCCAGCAGCCCAGGGGTTAGCTATGGCTACACCTTC
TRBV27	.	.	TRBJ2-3	CASSWAGSTDTQYF	TGTGCCAGCAGTTGGGCAGGAAGCACAGATACGCAGTATTTT
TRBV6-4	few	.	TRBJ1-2	CASSEVPTRGGYTF	TGTGCCAGCAGTGAGGTGCCGACGCGCGGTGGCTACACCTTC
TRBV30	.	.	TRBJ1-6	CAWSADSGGHSPLHF	TGTGCCTGGAGTGCCGACTCCGGCGGACATTCACCCCTCCACTTT
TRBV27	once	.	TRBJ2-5	CASSITIQETQYF	TGTGCCAGCAGCATCACTATACAAGAGACCCAGTACTTC
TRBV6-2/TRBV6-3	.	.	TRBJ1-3	CASSVNGEDIYGNTIYF	TGTGCCAGCAGCGTGAACGGGGAGGATATCTACGGAAACACCATATATTTT
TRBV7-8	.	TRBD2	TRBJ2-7	CASSDARRGGLYEQYF	TGTGCCAGCAGCGATGCTCGGCGGGGGGGCCTCTACGAGCAGTACTTC
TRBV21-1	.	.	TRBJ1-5	CASSRSEPQHF	TGTGCCAGCAGCAGATCGGAGCCCCAGCATTTT
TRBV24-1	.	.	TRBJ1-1	CATSDFRAGKTEAFF	TGTGCCACCAGTGATTTCAGGGCAGGGAAAACTGAAGCTTTCTTT
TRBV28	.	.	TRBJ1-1	CASSLWGPGEAFF	TGTGCCAGCAGTTTATGGGGGCCTGGAGAAGCTTTCTTT
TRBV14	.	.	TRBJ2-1	CASSQNEGATFDLEYNEQFF	TGTGCCAGCAGCCAAAATGAAGGGGCGACGTTCGATTTGGAGTACAATGAGCAGTTCTTC
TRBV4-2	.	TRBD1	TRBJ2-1	CASSQGGGTGISNEQFF	TGTGCCAGCAGCCAGGGGGGAGGGACAGGGATCTCCAATGAGCAGTTCTTC
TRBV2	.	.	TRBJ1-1	CASTEQSWEQAFF	TGTGCCAGCACCGAACAGAGTTGGGAGCAAGCTTTCTTT
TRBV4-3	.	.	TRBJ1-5	CASSQDRMGSNQPQHF	TGCGCCAGCAGCCAAGACCGAATGGGTAGCAATCAGCCCCAGCATTTT
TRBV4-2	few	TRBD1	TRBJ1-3	CASSPTGAGNTIYF	TGTGCCAGCAGCCCGACAGGGGCTGGAAACACCATATATTTT
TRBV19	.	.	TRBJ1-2	CASSAERAEFNYGYTF	TGTGCCAGTAGTGCAGAACGAGCTGAATTTAACTATGGCTACACCTTC
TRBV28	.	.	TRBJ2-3	CASSPGRGGTDTQYF	TGTGCCAGCAGCCCGGGTCGGGGCGGTACAGATACGCAGTATTTT
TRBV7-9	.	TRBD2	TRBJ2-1	CASSWTSGGYNEQFF	TGTGCCAGCAGCTGGACTAGCGGGGGCTACAATGAGCAGTTCTTC
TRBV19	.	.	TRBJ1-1	CASSWQSEAFF	TGTGCCAGTAGTTGGCAGTCCGAAGCTTTCTTT
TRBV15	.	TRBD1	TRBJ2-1	CATSKTGATYNEQFF	TGTGCCACCAGCAAAACAGGGGCTACCTACAATGAGCAGTTCTTC
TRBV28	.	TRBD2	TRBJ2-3	CASSGGSTDTQYF	TGTGCCAGTAGCGGGGGTAGCACAGATACGCAGTATTTT
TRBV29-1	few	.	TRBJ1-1	CSVETGSPEAFF	TGCAGCGTTGAAACGGGTAGCCCTGAAGCTTTCTTT
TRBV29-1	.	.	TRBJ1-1	CSVQSKYTEAFF	TGCAGCGTCCAAAGCAAGTACACTGAAGCTTTCTTT
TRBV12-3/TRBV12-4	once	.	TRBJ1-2	CASSRGQFYGYTF	TGTGCCAGCAGCCGAGGACAGTTCTATGGCTACACCTTC
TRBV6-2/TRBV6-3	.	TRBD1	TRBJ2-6	CASSYDREFSSGANVLTF	TGTGCCAGCAGTTATGACAGGGAGTTCTCATCTGGGGCCAACGTCCTGACTTTC
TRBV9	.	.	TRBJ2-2	CASSGDTGELFF	TGTGCCAGCAGCGGAGACACCGGGGAGCTGTTTTTT
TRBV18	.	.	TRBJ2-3	CASSTDPTDTQYF	TGTGCCAGCTCAACGGACCCCACAGATACGCAGTATTTT
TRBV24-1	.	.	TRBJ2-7	CATSVGGFGEQYF	TGTGCCACCAGTGTAGGTGGTTTTGGCGAGCAGTACTTC
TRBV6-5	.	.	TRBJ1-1	CASSYSRSRGTEAFF	TGTGCCAGCAGTTACTCGAGGAGCAGGGGCACTGAAGCTTTCTTT
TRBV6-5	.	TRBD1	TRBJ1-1	CASSLQGVDTEAFF	TGTGCCAGCAGTTTACAGGGGGTCGACACTGAAGCTTTCTTT
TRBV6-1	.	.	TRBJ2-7	CASSEVVIRVGTYEQYF	TGTGCCAGCAGTGAAGTTGTAATAAGGGTCGGGACCTACGAGCAGTACTTC
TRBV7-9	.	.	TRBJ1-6	CASSPGSWGSPLHF	TGTGCCAGCAGCCCCGGGAGCTGGGGTTCACCCCTCCACTTT
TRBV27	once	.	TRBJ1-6	CASSFNNSPLHF	TGTGCCAGCAGTTTCAATAATTCACCCCTCCACTTT
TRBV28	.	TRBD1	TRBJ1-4	CASSLGGTGPNEKLFF	TGTGCCAGCAGTTTAGGCGGGACAGGGCCTAATGAAAAACTGTTTTTT
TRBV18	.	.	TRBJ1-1	CASSGLADERAEAFF	TGTGCCAGCTCGGGCTTGGCGGACGAGAGGGCTGAAGCTTTCTTT
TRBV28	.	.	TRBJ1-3	CASSPPGAHSGNTIYF	TGTGCCAGCAGTCCCCCAGGAGCCCACTCTGGAAACACCATATATTTT
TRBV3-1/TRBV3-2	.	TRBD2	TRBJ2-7	CASSQDSGGAYEQYF	TGTGCCAGCAGCCAAGATAGCGGGGGGGCCTACGAGCAGTACTTC
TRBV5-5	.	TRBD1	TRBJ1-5	CASSLAYQGAGQPQHF	TGTGCCAGCAGCTTGGCTTACCAGGGGGCAGGGCAGCCCCAGCATTTT
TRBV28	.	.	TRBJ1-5	CASSLALSQPQHF	TGTGCCAGCAGTTTAGCCCTTTCTCAGCCCCAGCATTTT
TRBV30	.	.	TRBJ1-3	CAWSVEWDTIYF	TGTGCCTGGAGTGTCGAGTGGGACACCATATATTTT
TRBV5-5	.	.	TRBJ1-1	CASSLSPGNTEAFF	TGTGCCAGCAGCTTATCTCCGGGGAACACTGAAGCTTTCTTT
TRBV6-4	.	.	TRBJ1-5	CASGPLRETDNQPQHF	TGTGCCAGCGGTCCCCTAAGAGAGACGGACAATCAGCCCCAGCATTTT